This T cell receptor (beta chain) is from a study of cytomegalovirus exposure and HLA in healthy donors (dated by TCRdb to about 2017). Background for the entire study: According to an earlier analysis of around 600 of the donors, about 179 million T cells yielded roughly 110 million unique TCR beta sequences and about 300 Gb of sequence data. An early release covering roughly 580 HLA-typed donors comprised approximately 300 gigabases of sequencing data and some 79 million unique TCR sequences. An earlier analysis of around 540 of the donors applied high-throughput TCR beta sequencing to assess whether each TCR beta V gene segment acted as functional or pseudogenic. Besides the first cohort of 666 subjects, a separate validation cohort made up of 120 different subjects was used. All discovery cohort repertoires had been generated on a single sequencing platform. Rather than drawing on any new phenotypic data, the later analysis identified candidate immune exposures from TCR beta sequences and the way those sequences occurred across donors. In a later analysis, previously published TCR beta repertoires from 550 to 750 donors were re-analyzed and high-resolution HLA genotyping was added so that TCR occurrence patterns could be studied. Using immunosequencing, the study profiled T cell repertoires from fewer than 700 subjects and related those repertoires to cytomegalovirus serostatus. To predict cytomegalovirus infection status, the study combined high-throughput TCR immunosequencing, statistical association of individual TCRs with disease status, and machine learning. Of the 398 genotyped donors, 70% to 90% were placed in the genetic ancestry cluster associated with self-reported Caucasian donors. Across 398 genotyped donors of the cohort, an average of roughly 250,000 unique TCR beta nucleotide sequences per donor were sequenced, and about a sixth of those sequences were non-productive. The number of typed donors differed by locus: about 620-630 for A, B, C, DRB1 and DQB1; 522 for DQA1; roughly 600 for DPA1; and 400 to 480 for DPB1. A later genetic analysis used genome-wide SNP genotypes for about three fifths of the 666 donors, treating that subset as a discovery cohort. HLA typing covered class I and class II loci at four-digit resolution. Several DR-DQ haplotypes were treated as single units for association and clustering because of strong linkage in the cohort. Donor age, sex, ethnicity and CMV serostatus were compiled together with the repertoire data. The aim of the study was to test whether cataloging public T cell receptors could identify signatures of past pathogen exposure.

The CDR3 has 16 amino acids, counting the end cysteine and phenylalanine. Only the CDR3 DNA is retained, 48 bases long and in frame from the first base. Trimming costs V 3 bases and J 1 base, and their ends lie 15 bases apart. Per the germline V gene, KGHSH is the CDR1 and LQKENI is the CDR2. What the work shows at the level of the full study, not this receptor alone: The 87-base-pair reads could not distinguish some IMGT-functional V segments, including TRBV6-2 and TRBV6-3, so those segments were excluded. A cluster of highly shared sequence variants was judged likely to represent a technical artifact of the sequencing pipeline. Because counts were too low, about 18 rarely observed V segments, including chromosome 9 orphons, were left out of the earlier analysis of a few hundred of the donors. This cohort had only TCR beta chains sequenced, and the lack of alpha or paired-chain data limited which features could be detected. In a later analysis, the rate of TCR association differed among HLA loci, with DRB1 alleles having the most associated TCRs and HLA-C alleles having the fewest. It was suggested by the authors that the approach could potentially be generalized to other disease states and immunological phenotypes. In a later analysis, most CMV-associated TCR beta chains were found to appear HLA-restricted, with HLA associations seemingly driven largely by CMV exposure. A later analysis associated about 17,000 TCR beta sequences with specific HLA alleles at a false discovery rate of 0.05. In a later analysis, several top co-occurrence clusters were reported to appear linked to parvovirus B19, influenza, CMV and Epstein-Barr virus. Because some donors lacked HLA typing at each locus, the association tests relied only on the typed subset. Broadly in line with IMGT annotations, most TCR beta V segments showed up in productive rearrangements about 90% or about 30% of the time in an earlier analysis of 450 to 750 of the donors. Compared with equally common non-associated chains, HLA-associated TCR beta chains in a later analysis were more clonally expanded and had lower generation probabilities. In vitro tests confirmed that a few of the cytomegalovirus-associated TCR beta chains recognize cytomegalovirus antigens. While some public TCRs were present in many individuals, most TCR sequences turned up only very rarely across donors. Immune exposure information for the cohort was limited to CMV serostatus. The classifier was reported to diagnose cytomegalovirus status with high specificity and sensitivity in both the original cohort and the validation cohort. An association between a missense DCLRE1C variant and V-gene and J-gene trimming of TCR beta chains was found in a later genetic analysis and replicated in an independent cohort. When HLA alleles, especially DR and DQ, strongly co-occurred, attributing TCR associations to individual alleles was difficult. The study listed 164 TCR beta chains as associated with cytomegalovirus. Sequencing depth was assumed to be roughly uniform across donors in the presence/absence analyses, though that assumption may not hold. Linkage disequilibrium might explain the correlated functional status among segregating V segments, but an unknown experimental factor could not be excluded. Compared with the approximately 600-donor mean, donors in an Asian-associated ancestry cluster had fewer N-insertions in productive TCRs, according to a later genetic analysis. A further reported finding was that TCR beta sequences accurately predicted the HLA-A and HLA-B alleles for most subjects in the first cohort.

With respect to this clone: What antigen it recognizes has not been identified. No qualities accompany the bases; no much larger clone lies one base away.

The cohort consisted of 670 or so healthy bone marrow donors. At the time of sampling, all cohort members were nominally healthy, though unrecorded immune exposures were likely present. The donor was CMV seropositive and was included in the group of 290 or so seropositive cohort members. A peripheral blood sample was collected from each donor, and TCR beta sequencing was performed on peripheral blood mononuclear cells. Genomic DNA was extracted from the blood cell samples with the Qiagen DNeasy Blood Extraction Kit. The library was prepared using the immunoSEQ multiplex PCR assay. For the multiplex PCR, a mixture combining 60 forward primers for TCR Vbeta segments and 13 reverse primers for TCR Jbeta segments was used. A multiplex PCR assay on genomic DNA amplified the CDR3 region of rearranged TCR beta genes. On the Illumina HiSeq System, the amplified TCR beta libraries were sequenced as 87-base-pair reads. In the authors' own workflow: Across the roughly 640 repertoires, a later analysis counted approximately 83 million unique TCR beta chains, 8.5 million to 12 million of which were shared by at least two donors. To remove PCR and sequencing errors, raw reads were error-corrected and collapsed into unique sequences using a nearest-neighbor algorithm that merged closely related sequences. To assign V, D and J gene segments, CDR3 sequences were aligned to IMGT reference sequences. For a sequence to be retained, a match of at least six nucleotides was required to both a V gene segment and a J gene segment. Rearrangements were called productive when the CDR3 lacked stop codons and stayed in frame with V and J; all others were non-productive. Following IMGT convention, CDR3 was defined as the stretch from the second conserved V-encoded cysteine to the conserved J-encoded phenylalanine. The earlier analysis of some 540 of the donors excluded any sequence lacking an unambiguous match to a single V gene segment. An earlier analysis of under 750 of the donors called V segments functional above 56.7% productive rearrangements and segregating when the between-donor standard deviation exceeded 5%. A statistical classification framework was built to diagnose cytomegalovirus status from the catalog of TCR beta chain sequences. V and J gene assignment, in a later analysis, came from comparing TCR nucleotide sequences with IMGT/GENE-DB human TR gene sequences. In a later analysis, CDR3 sequences and most-parsimonious VDJ recombination scenarios were assigned using the TCRdist pipeline. In a later analysis, every TCR beta chain was defined by the combination of its CDR3 amino acid sequence and its V-gene family, and reads without a unique V-gene family were dropped. A later analysis removed several hundred highly shared, low-generation-probability nucleotide sequences to deal with suspected cross-contamination and a sequencing artifact. A later analysis calculated a clonal expansion index for each public chain from normalized within-repertoire ranks of inferred template counts. Generation probabilities in a later analysis came from a VDJ recombination model fitted to out-of-frame rearrangements, and those results were checked against IGoR. A later analysis scored TCR-TCR, TCR-HLA and TCR-CMV co-occurrence with hypergeometric tests, applying a repertoire-size bias correction to TCR pairs. False discovery rates were estimated in a later analysis by permuting HLA or CMV assignments 20 times. A later analysis grouped co-occurring TCRs with DBSCAN, adding TCRdist sequence similarity when clustering within HLA-allele-positive subsets. Co-occurrence clustering excluded repertoires with fewer than 30,000 or more than 120,000 public chains, plus five with anomalous nucleotide sharing. Entries here come from immuneACCESS through TCRdb and include only in-frame sequences with V and J called. Some clones fail to appear in such tables; in the studies checked, an unresolved V gene covers under half of the shortfall, and the cause of the remainder is unknown. The D gene and trimming were derived from the DNA, and the V and J assignments and clone size from that table. The sample records around 130,000 clones, 73% of which are singletons. The leading ten clones occupy approximately 2.1% of the sample.

In this chain, TRBV18 is recombined with TRBJ1-1, and the D gene may be TRBD1, 5 bases matching. The receptor's source is a woman aged 35 to 49 in good health and CMV-seropositive. Specimen: PBMCs. Here the CDR3 is given as CASSPSSGGSNTEAFF. The DNA sequence reads TGTGCCAGCTCACCTTCGAGCGGGGGATCGAACACTGAAGCTTTCTTT.